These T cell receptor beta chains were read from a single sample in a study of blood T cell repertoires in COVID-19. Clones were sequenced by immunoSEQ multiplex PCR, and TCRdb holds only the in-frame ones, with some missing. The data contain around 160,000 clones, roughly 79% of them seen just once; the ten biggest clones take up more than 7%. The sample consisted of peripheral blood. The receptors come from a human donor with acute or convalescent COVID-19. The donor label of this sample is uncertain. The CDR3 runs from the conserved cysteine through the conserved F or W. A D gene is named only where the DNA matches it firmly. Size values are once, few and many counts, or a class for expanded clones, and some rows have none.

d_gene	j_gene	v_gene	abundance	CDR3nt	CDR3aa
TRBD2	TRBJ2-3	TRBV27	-	TGTGCCAGCAGTTCAAGCGCGGGGGAGGGAGATACGCAGTATTTT	CASSSSAGEGDTQYF
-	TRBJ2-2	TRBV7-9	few	TGTGCCAGCAGCTTAATGGGGGGAATAACCGGGGAGCTGTTTTTT	CASSLMGGITGELFF
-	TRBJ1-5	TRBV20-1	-	TGCAGTGCTAGTGCAGGGGCGAGCAATCAGCCCCAGCATTTT	CSASAGASNQPQHF
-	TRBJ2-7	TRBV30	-	TGTGCCTGGAGTGTTACCTACGAGCAGTACTTC	CAWSVTYEQYF
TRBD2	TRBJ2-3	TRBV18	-	TGTGCCAGCTCACCAGGGAAGCGGGGGGGCCCAGATACGCAGTATTTT	CASSPGKRGGPDTQYF
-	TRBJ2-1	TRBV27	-	TGTGCCAGCAGTCAGCAGGATGAGCAGTTCTTC	CASSQQDEQFF
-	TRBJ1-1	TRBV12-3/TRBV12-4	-	TGTGCCAGCAGTTACCAGAGGGGGACTGAAGCTTTCTTT	CASSYQRGTEAFF
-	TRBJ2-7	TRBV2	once	TGTGCCAGCAGTGAAGCGCTTATCCTTTCGGGTGTCTACGAGCAGTACTTC	CASSEALILSGVYEQYF
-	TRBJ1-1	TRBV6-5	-	TGTGCCAGCACCTTTTCGACAGGGAACACTGAAGCTTTCTTT	CASTFSTGNTEAFF
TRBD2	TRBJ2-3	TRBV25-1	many	TGTGCCAGCAGTGGCGGGGGTCGAGGGACAGATACGCAGTATTTT	CASSGGGRGTDTQYF
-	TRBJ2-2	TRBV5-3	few	TGTGCCAGAAGCTTGACAATCAGGAATTTCACCGGGGAGCTGTTTTTT	CARSLTIRNFTGELFF
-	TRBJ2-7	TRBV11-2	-	TGTGCCAGCAGTCAAAAGGGTCAGGGGACCTACGAGCAGTACTTC	CASSQKGQGTYEQYF